The source of this T cell receptor beta chain is a study of cytotoxic CD8 clonotypes in ibrutinib-treated CLL. Germline V CDR1 and CDR2: MRHNA, SNTAGT. The trim removed 4 bases at V and 7 bases at J, leaving 3 bases unmatched. The CDR3 has 12 amino acids. Assay: immunoSEQ multiplex PCR; the TCRdb copy retains only in-frame clones and omits some. The sample lists approximately 100,000 clones, about 50% seen once, with approximately 35% in the top ten. The sequencing used PBMCs, collected after 24 months of ibrutinib treatment. The receptor comes from a human donor with chronic lymphocytic leukemia. The chain carries TRBV6-4 and TRBJ1-1, with 7 bases fitting TRBD1. CDR3 nucleotides: TGTGCCAGCAGTGGGAACAGGGGTGAAGCTTTCTTT. It is translated as CASSGNRGEAFF.